This TCR beta chain originates from a study of blood T cell repertoires in COVID-19. In the study overall: Samples representing acute and convalescent COVID-19 were sourced from the United States, Italy and Spain. PBMCs, B-cell-depleted T cells, or T cells provided the cDNA or gDNA that made up the material.

Germline V CDR1 and CDR2: SQVTM, ANQGSEA. The CDR3 covers 13 residues. V lost 7 bases to trimming and J lost 4 bases; unmatched junction nucleotides: 5. As processed by the authors: Reference gene primer amplification gave nucleated cell count estimates. Produced via immunoSEQ multiplex PCR; TCRdb's table is partial and in-frame only. The DNA was the basis for D and trimming; V, J and clone size are from that table. The table lists roughly 150,000 clones, 75% to 90% of them singletons. The TCR comes from a woman aged 60-70 years with active COVID-19. The gene calls are TRBV29-1 and TRBJ2-7, with 12 bases aligning to TRBD1. The sequenced sample consisted of peripheral blood. The DNA of the CDR3 is TGCAGCGCAGGGACAGGGGGCGGGTACGAGCAGTACTTC. Amino acid sequence: CSAGTGGGYEQYF.